This TCR beta chain was recovered during a study of regulatory T cells in long-lasting Graves disease. CDR3 regions were amplified by Arm-PCR using iRepertoire HTBI primers to build TCR beta libraries. MiXCR, run by TCRdb on the multiplex PCR reads, gives a single entry per CDR3 protein. In the table there are over 300,000 distinct CDR3 sequences, around a sixth of which are singletons. In its sample, this clonotype was seen many times. Time point indicated: newly diagnosed GD, antithyroid drugs for less than 3 months. PBMCs were the source of the RNA used for TCR sequencing. Patients met American Thyroid Association criteria for Graves' disease. The V end lost 1 base, the J end lost 7 bases, and 10 bases lay between the germline ends. The CDR3 length is 13 residues. Germline values: CDR1 KGHSH, CDR2 LQKENI.

The genes are TRBV18 and TRBJ1-1; weak D call: TRBD1 (5 bases). The sequenced sample was peripheral blood mononuclear cells (PBMCs), obtained at new diagnosis, from a patient treated with antithyroid drugs. This receptor was taken from a female donor with Graves disease. The CDR3 DNA is TGTGCCAGCTCACCACAGAGGGACGGTGAAGCTTTCTTT. This sequence encodes CASSPQRDGEAFF.